A selection of T cell receptor beta chains follows, all from one sample in a study of blood T cell repertoires in COVID-19. The table came from immunoSEQ multiplex PCR; TCRdb's copy has only in-frame clones and leaves some out. The sample lists roughly 520,000 clones, around 87% occurring once. Sequenced: PBMCs or T cells enriched from blood (not recorded which). All receptors come from a woman in her forties who had recovered from COVID-19. CDR3s include the opening cysteine and the closing phenylalanine or tryptophan. A D gene is named only where the DNA matches it firmly. Clone size is not always given. Where it is, it says once, few, many or a class for expanded clones.

>TRBJ1-5|TRBV12-3/TRBV12-4|-|-
TGTGCCAGCGCAGCGGGTCAGCCCCAGCATTTT
CASAAGQPQHF
>TRBJ1-3|TRBV10-2|-|-
TGCGCCAGCAGACTGGACAAGCAAGGTCTCAGCTCTGGAAACACCATATATTTT
CASRLDKQGLSSGNTIYF
>TRBJ1-5|TRBV6-5|-|-
TGTGCCAGCAGACACCGGGAGCGGCAGCCCCAGCATTTT
CASRHRERQPQHF
>TRBJ1-1|TRBV5-1|-|-
TGCGCCAGCAGCCCGTCAGAGGGTACGGGCACTGAAGCTTTCTTT
CASSPSEGTGTEAFF
>TRBJ2-3|TRBV24-1|-|-
TGTGCCACCAGTGATTTAGTGAGCGGGAGCACAGATACGCAGTATTTT
CATSDLVSGSTDTQYF
>TRBJ2-7|TRBV6-5|TRBD1|few
TGTGCCAGCTCCGGGGCAGGGGGCCTCGAGCAGTACTTC
CASSGAGGLEQYF
>TRBJ1-5|TRBV30|-|-
TGTGCCTGGAGTCCTACAGGGTTTAGCAATCAGCCCCAGCATTTT
CAWSPTGFSNQPQHF
>TRBJ2-7|TRBV12-3/TRBV12-4|TRBD1|-
TGTGCCAGCACCGGGACAGTCCCCTACGAGCAGTACTTC
CASTGTVPYEQYF
>TRBJ1-2|TRBV7-2|TRBD1|-
TGTGCCAGCAGCTTAGTACAGGGGATCGATGGCTACACCTTC
CASSLVQGIDGYTF
>TRBJ1-6|TRBV7-2|-|-
TGTGCCAGCAGCTTAGCGGGGGGTGGAAATTCACCCCTCCACTTT
CASSLAGGGNSPLHF
>TRBJ1-5|TRBV24-1|TRBD1|once
TGTGCCACCAGTGATCCAGGGGACAGGGGACGGGATCAGCCCCAGCATTTT
CATSDPGDRGRDQPQHF
>TRBJ1-2|TRBV7-8|TRBD1|few
TGTGCCAGCAGCAGAGACAGGGGGCTCTACACCTTC
CASSRDRGLYTF
>TRBJ2-1|TRBV30|-|-
TGTGCCTGGAGTGTACCCCGCGGGCCCACCTACAATGAGCAGTTCTTC
CAWSVPRGPTYNEQFF
>TRBJ2-2|TRBV4-3|-|-
TGCGCCAGCAGCCAAGATAGGGCTAGCCTAACCGGGGAGCTGTTTTTT
CASSQDRASLTGELFF